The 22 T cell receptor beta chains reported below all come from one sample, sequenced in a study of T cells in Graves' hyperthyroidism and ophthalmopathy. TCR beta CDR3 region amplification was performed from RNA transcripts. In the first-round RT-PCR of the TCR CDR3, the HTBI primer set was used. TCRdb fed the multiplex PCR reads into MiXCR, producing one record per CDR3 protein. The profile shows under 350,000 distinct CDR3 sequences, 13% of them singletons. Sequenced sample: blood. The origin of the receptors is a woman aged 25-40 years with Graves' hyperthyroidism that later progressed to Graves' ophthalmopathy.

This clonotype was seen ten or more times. CDR3 sequence (DNA): TGTGCCAGCAGCGTAGGGTACAATGAGCAGTTCTTC. Translated, it gives CASSVGYNEQFF. V is TRBV9 and J is TRBJ2-1; D not resolved. Trimming left V 0 bases short and J 4 bases short, with 2 bases between. The CDR3 runs to 12 residues. Germline CDR1 reads SGDLS; CDR2 reads YYNGEE.

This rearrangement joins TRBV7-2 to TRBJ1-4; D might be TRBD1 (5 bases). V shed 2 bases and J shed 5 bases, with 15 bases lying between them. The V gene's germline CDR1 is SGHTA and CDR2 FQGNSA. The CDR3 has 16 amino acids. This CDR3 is CASSLRQGEKNEKLFF. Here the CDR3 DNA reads TGTGCCAGCAGCTTAAGGCAAGGGGAAAAAAATGAAAAACTGTTTTTT. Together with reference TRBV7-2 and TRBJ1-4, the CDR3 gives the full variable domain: GAGVSQSPSNKVTEKGKDVELRCDPISGHTALYWYRQSLGQGLEFLIYFQGNSAPDKSGLPSDRFSAERTGGSVSTLTIQRTQQEDSAVYLCASSLRQGEKNEKLFFGSGTQLSVL.

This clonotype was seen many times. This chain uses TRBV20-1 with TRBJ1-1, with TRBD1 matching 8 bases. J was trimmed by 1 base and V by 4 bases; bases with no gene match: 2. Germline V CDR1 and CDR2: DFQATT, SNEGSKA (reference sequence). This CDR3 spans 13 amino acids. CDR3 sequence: CSATGGANTEAFF. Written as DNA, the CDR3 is TGCAGTGCTACAGGGGGCGCGAACACTGAAGCTTTCTTT.

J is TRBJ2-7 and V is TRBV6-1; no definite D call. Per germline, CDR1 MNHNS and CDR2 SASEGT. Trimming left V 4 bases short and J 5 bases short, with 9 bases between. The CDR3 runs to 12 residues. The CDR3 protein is CASSGVSNEQYF. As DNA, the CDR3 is TGTGCCAGCAGTGGGGTTAGTAACGAGCAGTACTTC.

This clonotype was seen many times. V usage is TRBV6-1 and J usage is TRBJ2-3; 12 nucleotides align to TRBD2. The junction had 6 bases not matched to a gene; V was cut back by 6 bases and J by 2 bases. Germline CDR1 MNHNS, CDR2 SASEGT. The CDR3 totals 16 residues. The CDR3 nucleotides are TGTGCCAGCAGCCGGACTAGCGGGATTGACACAGATACGCAGTATTTT. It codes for CASSRTSGIDTDTQYF.

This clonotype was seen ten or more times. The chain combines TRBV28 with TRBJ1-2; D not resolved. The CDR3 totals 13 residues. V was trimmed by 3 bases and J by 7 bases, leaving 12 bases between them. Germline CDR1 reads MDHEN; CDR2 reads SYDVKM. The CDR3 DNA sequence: TGTGCCAGCAGTTTTGCCCTACAATCTGGCTACACCTTC. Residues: CASSFALQSGYTF.

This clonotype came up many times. Written as DNA, the CDR3 is TGTGCCAGCCTTTGGACTAGCGGGAGGAAGGATGAGCAGTTCTTC. Translation: CASLWTSGRKDEQFF. The genes are TRBV6-1 and TRBJ2-1, with 14 positions matching TRBD2. CDR3 length equals 15 residues. V was clipped by 8 bases and J by 8 bases; unmatched bases: 8. The V gene's germline CDR1 is MNHNS and CDR2 SASEGT.

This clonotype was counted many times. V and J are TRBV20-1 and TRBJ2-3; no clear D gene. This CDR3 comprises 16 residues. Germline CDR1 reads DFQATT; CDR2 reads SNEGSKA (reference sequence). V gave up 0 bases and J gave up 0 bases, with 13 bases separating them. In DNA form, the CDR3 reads TGCAGTGCTAGAGATTTGAGTAGGCAGAGCACAGATACGCAGTATTTT. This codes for CSARDLSRQSTDTQYF.

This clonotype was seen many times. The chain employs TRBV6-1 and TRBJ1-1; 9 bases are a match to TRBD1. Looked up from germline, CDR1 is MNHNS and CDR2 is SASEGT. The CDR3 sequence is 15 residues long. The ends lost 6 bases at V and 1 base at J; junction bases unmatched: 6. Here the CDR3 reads CASSRTTGGNTEAFF. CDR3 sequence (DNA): TGTGCCAGCAGCCGTACGACAGGGGGGAACACTGAAGCTTTCTTT.

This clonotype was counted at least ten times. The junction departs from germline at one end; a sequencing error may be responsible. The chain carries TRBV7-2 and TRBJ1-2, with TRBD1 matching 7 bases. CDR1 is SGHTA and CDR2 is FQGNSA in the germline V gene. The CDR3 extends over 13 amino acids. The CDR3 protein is CASRLGGAGGYTF. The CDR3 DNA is TGTGCCAGCAGATTAGGGGGCGCGGGTGGCTACACCTTC.

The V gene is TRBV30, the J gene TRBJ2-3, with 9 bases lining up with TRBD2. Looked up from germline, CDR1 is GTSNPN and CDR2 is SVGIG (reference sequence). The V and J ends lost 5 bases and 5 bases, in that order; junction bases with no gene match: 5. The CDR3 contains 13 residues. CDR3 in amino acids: CAWAGGPGDTQYF. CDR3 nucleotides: TGTGCCTGGGCGGGAGGGCCGGGAGATACGCAGTATTTT.

The CDR3 DNA sequence: TGCAGTCCTCGGGCCAACACTGAAGCTTTCTTT. Encoded protein: CSPRANTEAFF. The chain carries TRBV20-1 and TRBJ1-1; D ambiguous. V was shortened by 8 bases and J by 2 bases, with 9 bases between the two germline ends. Looked up from germline, CDR1 is DFQATT and CDR2 is SNEGSKA (reference sequence). The length of the CDR3 is 11 residues.

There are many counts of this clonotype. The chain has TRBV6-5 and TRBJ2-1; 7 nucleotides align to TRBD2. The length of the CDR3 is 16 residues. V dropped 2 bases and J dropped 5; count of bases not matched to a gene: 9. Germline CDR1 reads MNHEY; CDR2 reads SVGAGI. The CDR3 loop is CASSYRMGGDDNEQFF. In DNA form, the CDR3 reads TGTGCCAGCAGTTACAGGATGGGAGGGGACGACAATGAGCAGTTCTTC.

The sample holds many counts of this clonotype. The CDR3 coding sequence is TGTGCCAGCAGATGGGGGACCGGGGAGCTGTTTTTT. It codes for CASRWGTGELFF. J is TRBJ2-2 and V is TRBV7-2, with D perhaps given as TRBD1 or TRBD2 (5 bases each). This CDR3 has 12 amino acids. Trimming removed 6 bases from V and 5 bases from J, with 7 bases in between. In germline, CDR1 is SGHTA, CDR2 FQGNSA.

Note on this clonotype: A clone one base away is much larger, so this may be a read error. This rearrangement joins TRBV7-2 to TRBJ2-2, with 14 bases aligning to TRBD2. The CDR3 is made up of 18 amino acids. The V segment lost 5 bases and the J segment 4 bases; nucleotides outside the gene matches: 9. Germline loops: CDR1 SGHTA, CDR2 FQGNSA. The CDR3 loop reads CASSPQGLAGASTGELFF. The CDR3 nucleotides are TGTGCCAGCAGCCCCCAGGGACTAGCGGGAGCTAGCACCGGGGAGCTGTTTTTT.

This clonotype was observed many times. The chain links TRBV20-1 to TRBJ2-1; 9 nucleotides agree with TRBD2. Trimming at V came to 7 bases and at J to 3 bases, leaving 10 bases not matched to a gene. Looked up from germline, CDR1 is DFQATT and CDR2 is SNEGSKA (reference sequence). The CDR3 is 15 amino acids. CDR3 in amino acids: CSGLPREGHYNEQFF. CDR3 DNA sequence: TGCAGTGGACTTCCGCGGGAGGGCCACTACAATGAGCAGTTCTTC.

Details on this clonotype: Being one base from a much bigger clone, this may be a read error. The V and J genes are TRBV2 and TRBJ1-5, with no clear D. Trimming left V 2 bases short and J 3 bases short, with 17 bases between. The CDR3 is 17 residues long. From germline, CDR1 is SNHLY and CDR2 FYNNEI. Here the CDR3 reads CASSEISQQVLNQPQHF. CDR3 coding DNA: TGTGCCAGCAGTGAAATCTCGCAGCAGGTGCTCAATCAGCCCCAGCATTTT.

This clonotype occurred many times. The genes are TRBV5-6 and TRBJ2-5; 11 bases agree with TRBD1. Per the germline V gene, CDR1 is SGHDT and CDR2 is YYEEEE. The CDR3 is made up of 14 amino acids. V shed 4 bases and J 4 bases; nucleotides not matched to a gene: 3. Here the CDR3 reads CASSGGTGGETQYF. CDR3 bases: TGTGCCAGCAGCGGGGGGACAGGGGGAGAGACCCAGTACTTC. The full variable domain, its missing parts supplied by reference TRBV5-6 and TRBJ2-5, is DAGVTQSPTHLIKTRGQQVTLRCSPKSGHDTVSWYQQALGQGPQFIFQYYEEEERQRGNFPDRFSGHQFPNYSSELNVNALLLGDSALYLCASSGGTGGETQYFGPGTRLLVL.

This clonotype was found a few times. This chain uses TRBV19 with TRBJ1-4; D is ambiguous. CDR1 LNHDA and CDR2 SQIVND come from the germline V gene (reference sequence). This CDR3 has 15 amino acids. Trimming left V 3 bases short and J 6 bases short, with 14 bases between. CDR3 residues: CASSIEVRPYEKLFF. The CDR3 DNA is TGTGCCAGTAGTATCGAGGTCAGGCCCTATGAAAAACTGTTTTTT.

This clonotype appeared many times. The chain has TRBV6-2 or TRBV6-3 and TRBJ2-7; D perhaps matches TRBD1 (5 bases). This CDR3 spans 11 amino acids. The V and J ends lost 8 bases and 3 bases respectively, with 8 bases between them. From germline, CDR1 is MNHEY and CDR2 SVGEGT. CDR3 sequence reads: CASHDSYEQYF. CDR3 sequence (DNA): TGTGCCAGCCATGACAGCTACGAGCAGTACTTC.

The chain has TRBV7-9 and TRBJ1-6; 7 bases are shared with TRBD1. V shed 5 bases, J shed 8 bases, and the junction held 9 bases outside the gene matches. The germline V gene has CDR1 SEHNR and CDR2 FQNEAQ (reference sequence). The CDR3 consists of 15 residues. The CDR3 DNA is TGTGCCAGCAGCGCCAGACAGGGTTGGGATTCACCCCTCCACTTT. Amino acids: CASSARQGWDSPLHF.

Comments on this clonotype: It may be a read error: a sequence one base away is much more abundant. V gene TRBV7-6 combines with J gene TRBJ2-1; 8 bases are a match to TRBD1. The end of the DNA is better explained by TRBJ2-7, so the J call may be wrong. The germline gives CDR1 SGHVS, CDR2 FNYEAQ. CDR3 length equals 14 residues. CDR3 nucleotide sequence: TGTGCCAGCAGCAAACAGGGGGGAGACAATGAGCAGTACTTC. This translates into CASSKQGGDNEQYF.